The next 22 T cell receptor beta chains were all read from a single sample in a study of blood T cells in healthy people across ages. Primed by a sample-barcoded 5' primer and a J-beta primer mix, a second PCR proceeded for about 6 to 11 cycles. TCRdb recomputed calls from the 5' RACE reads with MiXCR, one row per CDR3 protein. The table has 1.5 million to 1.9 million distinct CDR3 sequences, approximately 43% seen once. Sequencing was performed on blood. The source of these receptors is a woman between 18 and 29 years old in good health.

This clonotype showed up just a few times. The chain is built from TRBV29-1 and TRBJ2-1, with TRBD1 as a possible D gene (6 bases). In germline, CDR1 is SQVTM, CDR2 ANQGSEA. The CDR3 is 13 residues long. With 7 bases removed from V and 4 bases from J, the gap between germline ends came to 14 bases. The CDR3 nucleotides read TGCAGCGCCAGACGGACAGATTACAATGAGCAGTTCTTC. Residues: CSARRTDYNEQFF.

CDR3 loop: CASSGDAYSFQETQYF. Here the CDR3 DNA reads TGTGCCAGCAGTGGGGACGCATACAGCTTCCAAGAGACCCAGTACTTC. The J gene is TRBJ2-5, the V gene TRBV27, with D possibly being TRBD1 or TRBD2 (5 bases each). The CDR3 contains 16 residues. The V end lost 5 bases, the J end lost 1 base, and 17 bases lay between the germline ends. Germline CDR1 MNHEY, CDR2 SMNVEV (reference sequence).

The rearrangement joins TRBV7-2 to TRBJ2-3; TRBD2 agrees at 10 bases. Unmatched junction bases numbered 13, after V lost 4 bases and J lost 3 bases. This CDR3 comprises 18 residues. The germline V gene encodes CDR1 SGHTA and CDR2 FQGNSA. CDR3 DNA: TGTGCCAGCAGCTCATCTAGCGGGAGATTGTGGGTTACAGATACGCAGTATTTT. As protein: CASSSSSGRLWVTDTQYF.

As concerns this clonotype: Relative to the germline gene, one junction end is altered; a read error may explain this. J is TRBJ2-7 and V is TRBV29-1; no clear D gene. The germline V gene encodes CDR1 SQVTM and CDR2 ANQGSEA. The CDR3 sequence is 12 residues long. The CDR3 sequence: CTVESPTYEQYF. In nucleotides, the CDR3 is TGCACCGTTGAATCTCCAACCTACGAGCAGTACTTC.

This clonotype was counted ten times or more. Its ends do not fully match the called genes, so a read error is possible. V is TRBV5-1 and J is TRBJ2-1; D uncertain. The CDR3 consists of 14 residues. Germline-derived CDR1 and CDR2 are SGHRS and YFSETQ. The CDR3 here is CASSLEGSYNEQFF. The CDR3 DNA sequence: TGTGCCAGCAGCTTAGAAGGGTCCTACAATGAGCAGTTCTTC.

The chain joins TRBV4-3 to TRBJ2-2; TRBD2 aligns across 7 bases. Germline lookup yields CDR1 LGHNA and CDR2 YSLEER. V lost 0 bases, J lost 3 bases, and 13 bases stayed unmatched. This CDR3 has 19 amino acids. The CDR3: CASSQDYRRSGIYTGELFF. The CDR3 DNA reads as TGCGCCAGCAGCCAAGATTATCGTAGGAGCGGGATATACACCGGGGAGCTGTTTTTT.

The table lists this clonotype with a few counts. The chain carries TRBV7-2 and TRBJ2-5, with D possibly called TRBD1 or TRBD2 (5 bases each). The DNA end is a closer match to TRBJ2-7, so the J assignment may be wrong. There are 14 residues in the CDR3. CDR1 and CDR2 (germline): SGHTA, FQGNSA. The CDR3 loop reads CASSLSGLHYEQYF. CDR3 coding DNA: TGTGCCAGCAGCTTATCGGGGCTCCATTACGAGCAGTACTTC.

J is TRBJ2-7 and V is TRBV20-1; D is uncertain. CDR1 is DFQATT, CDR2 SNEGSKA, per germline (reference sequence). The CDR3 sequence is 11 residues long. Trimming took off 4 bases at V and 5 bases at J, with 9 bases between the two ends. CDR3 nucleotides: TGCAGTGCTAAGAAGGTCGACGAGCAGTACTTC. Translated: CSAKKVDEQYF.

The rearrangement joins TRBV20-1 to TRBJ1-1; D is possibly TRBD1 (5 bases). V lost 3 bases, J lost 1 base, and 12 bases lay in between. This CDR3 is built from 14 residues. Germline assignment: CDR1 DFQATT and CDR2 SNEGSKA (reference sequence). CDR3 protein: CSASLRAWNTEAFF. CDR3 nucleotide sequence: TGCAGTGCTAGTCTCAGGGCTTGGAACACTGAAGCTTTCTTT.

V gene TRBV7-2 combines with J gene TRBJ2-3; 8 bases line up with TRBD2. The CDR3 has 16 residues. CDR1 and CDR2 from the germline V gene are SGHTA and FQGNSA. V lost 6 bases to trimming and J lost 5 bases; unmatched junction nucleotides: 13. CDR3 sequence reads: CASRVYPGLDRDTQYF. DNA for the CDR3: TGTGCCAGCAGAGTATACCCGGGACTAGATCGAGATACGCAGTATTTT.

Worth noting for this clonotype: A much bigger clone sits one base away, suggesting this may be a read error. This chain links TRBV12-3 or TRBV12-4 with TRBJ1-2; 7 bases are shared with TRBD1. This CDR3 is built from 14 residues. The J segment lost 5 bases and the V segment lost 6 bases, leaving 9 bases of the junction unmatched. CDR3 in DNA: TGTGCCAGCAGCCCCAGACAGGGAAAGTATGGCTACACCTTC. It yields the protein CASSPRQGKYGYTF.

The CDR3 region has the DNA TGTGCCAGCACCGGGGCCATAATGACCACAGATACGCAGTATTTT. Amino acid sequence: CASTGAIMTTDTQYF. The rearrangement joins TRBV6-2 or TRBV6-3 to TRBJ2-3; D might be TRBD1 or TRBD2, each matching 5 bases. Trimming removed 7 bases from V and 2 bases from J, with 16 bases in between. The CDR3 runs to 15 residues. The germline V gene has CDR1 MNHEY and CDR2 SVGEGT.

This rearrangement joins TRBV27 to TRBJ2-1; 11 bases map to TRBD2. The V gene's germline CDR1 is MNHEY and CDR2 SMNVEV (reference sequence). Trimming at V came to 5 bases and at J to 4 bases, leaving 10 bases not matched to a gene. The CDR3 spans 17 residues. The DNA for the CDR3 is TGTGCCAGCAGTCATCTGGGGACTAGCGGAGTATACAATGAGCAGTTCTTC. Its translation: CASSHLGTSGVYNEQFF.

The V gene is TRBV5-1, the J gene TRBJ2-5; 9 bases line up with TRBD1. Germline values: CDR1 SGHRS, CDR2 YFSETQ. The CDR3 covers 16 residues. The V and J ends lost 3 bases and 2 bases, in that order; junction bases with no gene match: 8. The CDR3: CASSSTGTGSQETQYF. The CDR3 coding sequence is TGCGCCAGCAGCTCAACCGGGACAGGGTCGCAAGAGACCCAGTACTTC.

V gene TRBV20-1 combines with J gene TRBJ2-1, with a possible D match to TRBD1 (5 bases). The germline V and J ends were trimmed by 6 bases and 0 bases, with 15 bases remaining between them. The CDR3 sequence is 15 residues long. In germline, CDR1 is DFQATT, CDR2 SNEGSKA (reference sequence). Here the CDR3 reads CSAKGWGSSYNEQFF. CDR3 sequence (DNA): TGCAGTGCAAAGGGGTGGGGCAGCTCCTACAATGAGCAGTTCTTC.

There are a few counts of this clonotype. V and J are TRBV29-1 and TRBJ2-3; possibly TRBD1 or TRBD2 for D (5 bases each). Trimming stripped 4 bases from V and 6 bases from J, with 17 bases between. The CDR3 is made up of 14 amino acids. Germline CDR1 and CDR2: SQVTM and ANQGSEA. The CDR3 nucleotides are TGCAGCGTTGGAGGGGCACTTAATTGGGATACGCAGTATTTT. Translated: CSVGGALNWDTQYF.

V is TRBV6-5 and J is TRBJ2-2, with a tentative D call TRBD1 (7 bases). Looked up from germline, CDR1 is MNHEY and CDR2 is SVGAGI. Trimming stripped 6 bases from V and 4 bases from J, with 12 bases between. The CDR3 extends over 14 amino acids. CDR3 coding DNA: TGTGCCAGCAGGACTCAGGGGGGCACCGGGGAGCTGTTTTTT. Translating it yields CASRTQGGTGELFF.

Only a few counts were recorded for this clonotype. The chain has TRBV30 and TRBJ2-6, with 7 bases matching TRBD1. Germline assignment: CDR1 GTSNPN and CDR2 SVGIG (reference sequence). After removal of 4 bases from V and 5 bases from J, the junction contained 11 bases not matched to a gene. There are 16 residues in the CDR3. The CDR3 DNA is TGTGCCTGGACGGGACAGTCCGTACTCCGGGCCAACGTCCTGACTTTC. Translated: CAWTGQSVLRANVLTF.

J is TRBJ2-3 and V is TRBV20-1; D ambiguous. Germline lookup yields CDR1 DFQATT and CDR2 SNEGSKA (reference sequence). Trimming left V 4 bases short and J 3 bases short, with 8 bases between. The CDR3 contains 12 residues. The CDR3 DNA reads as TGCAGTGCTACGACTGAAACAGATACGCAGTATTTT. Its translation: CSATTETDTQYF.

The chain recombines TRBV14 with TRBJ1-2; possible D gene TRBD1, 5 bases. The CDR3 has 15 amino acids. CDR1 and CDR2 from the germline V gene are SGHDN and FVKESK. Trimming pared 3 bases from V and 5 bases from J, leaving 16 bases between. CDR3 sequence reads: CASSQLDSPGYGYTF. The CDR3 bases are TGTGCCAGCAGCCAGCTCGACAGTCCTGGTTATGGCTACACCTTC. The full variable domain, its missing parts supplied by reference TRBV14 and TRBJ1-2, is EAGVTQFPSHSVIEKGQTVTLRCDPISGHDNLYWYRRVMGKEIKFLLHFVKESKQDESGMPNNRFLAERTGGTYSTLKVQPAELEDSGVYFCASSQLDSPGYGYTFGSGTRLTVV.

Regarding this clonotype: One base away lies a much larger clone, so this may be a sequencing read error. This rearrangement joins TRBV5-4 to TRBJ2-7; D is uncertain. The end of the DNA is better explained by TRBJ2-5, so the J call may be wrong. The germline V gene has CDR1 SGHNT and CDR2 YYREEE (reference sequence). The CDR3 is 13 amino acids. CDR3 nucleotides: TGTGCCAGCAGCTTAGAACGGAGAGAGACCCAGTACTTC. It encodes CASSLERRETQYF.

V usage is TRBV29-1 and J usage is TRBJ1-1; TRBD1 is a possible D gene (5 bases). The CDR3 sequence is 17 residues long. The V and J ends lost 7 bases and 4 bases respectively, with 28 bases between them. Germline CDR1 and CDR2: SQVTM and ANQGSEA. CDR3 residues: CSAQGVGQKLSGTEAFF. For the CDR3, the DNA is TGCAGCGCCCAGGGCGTCGGCCAAAAACTTTCCGGCACTGAAGCTTTCTTT.